This record looks at one TCR beta chain sequence and its context. No antigen is known for it. This record comes from a study of shared clonotypes between healthy human individuals. Division of CD4+ cells produced a CD45RA+ naive subset and a CD45RA-negative memory subset. Here immunoSEQ multiplex PCR was the method, and the copy in TCRdb shows in-frame clones only, minus some. The table records over 2 million clones, around 93% of them present only once. Overall study findings and caveats: In general, naive subsets displayed greater estimated richness than memory subsets did. Sampling included only blood; tissue repertoires likely differ.

V trimming: 3 bases; J trimming: 5 bases; junction bases outside the gene matches: 11. Germline CDR1 and CDR2: KGHSH and LQKENI. This CDR3 contains 19 residues. The clonotype originates from a man younger than 35 in good health. Some clones in this sample may be carry-over from other donors' samples. The chain employs TRBV18 and TRBJ2-3; 16 bases are shared with TRBD2. Sequenced: naive CD4+ T cells from PBMCs. Subset here: CD45RA+ positively selected. CDR3 in amino acids: CASSPVPGLAGGPQDTQYF. CDR3 nucleotides: TGTGCCAGCTCACCCGTCCCGGGACTAGCGGGAGGGCCTCAAGATACGCAGTATTTT.